This passage covers 7 T cell receptor beta chains from one sample sequenced in a study of cytotoxic CD8 clonotypes in ibrutinib-treated CLL. Here immunoSEQ multiplex PCR was the method, and the copy in TCRdb shows in-frame clones only, minus some. The sample gives approximately 60,000 clones, 50% to 70% of which show up once; roughly 22% is in the top ten. Sequenced material: PBMCs, taken after 24 months of ibrutinib treatment. The receptors were sampled from a human donor with chronic lymphocytic leukemia.

This clone was found many times. V is TRBV2 and J is TRBJ1-5; D may be TRBD1 (5 bases). The CDR3 extends over 13 amino acids. V lost 4 bases and J lost 8, with 12 bases in between. Germline lookup yields CDR1 SNHLY and CDR2 FYNNEI. This CDR3 reads CASSVLWGEPQHF. CDR3 sequence (DNA): TGTGCCAGCAGTGTCCTGTGGGGGGAGCCCCAGCATTTT.

This clone turned up a few times. The chain joins TRBV5-1 to TRBJ2-7; D ambiguous. V was pared by 0 bases and J by 5 bases, with 15 bases between. Germline CDR1 SGHRS, CDR2 YFSETQ. The CDR3 length is 15 residues. CDR3 loop: CASSLVDGKFNEQYF. The CDR3 DNA follows: TGCGCCAGCAGCTTGGTTGATGGGAAATTCAACGAGCAGTACTTC.

In its sample, this clone was seen once. The chain recombines TRBV19 with TRBJ1-6, with D uncertain. CDR1 is LNHDA, CDR2 SQIVND, per germline (reference sequence). The CDR3 is 14 residues long. V lost 4 bases to trimming and J lost 5 bases, with 9 bases between them. CDR3 amino acids: CASSTKSNNSPLHF. In DNA, the CDR3 is TGTGCCAGTAGTACGAAGAGCAATAATTCACCCCTCCACTTT.

The gene calls are TRBV6-5 and TRBJ1-5, with D possibly matching TRBD1 (5 bases). CDR3 length equals 13 residues. Trimming took 6 bases from V and 7 from J, leaving 13 bases between them. Germline CDR1 is MNHEY and CDR2 is SVGAGI. CDR3 sequence reads: CASSLGGSQPQHF. The CDR3 DNA reads as TGTGCCAGCAGCCTTGGGGGGTCGCAGCCCCAGCATTTT.

V usage is TRBV11-3 and J usage is TRBJ2-3; weak D call: TRBD2 (5 bases). The CDR3 totals 16 residues. Germline V gene data show CDR1 as SGHNT and CDR2 as YENEEA. V was trimmed by 2 bases and J by 0 bases, leaving 12 bases between them. CDR3 in amino acids: CASSLTWEQSTDTQYF. The CDR3 nucleotides are TGTGCCAGCAGCTTAACGTGGGAGCAAAGCACAGATACGCAGTATTTT.

The sample holds many counts of this clone. The chain links TRBV28 to TRBJ1-5; unclear D gene. V lost 3 bases, J lost 7 bases, and 7 bases lay in between. This CDR3 has 12 amino acids. Germline assignment: CDR1 MDHEN and CDR2 SYDVKM. CDR3 loop: CASSFSGQPQHF. The CDR3 DNA is TGTGCCAGCAGTTTTTCGGGGCAGCCCCAGCATTTT.

The rearrangement uses TRBV7-6 and TRBJ2-5; perhaps TRBD2 as D (5 bases). The germline gives CDR1 SGHVS, CDR2 FNYEAQ. This CDR3 contains 16 residues. Trimming left V 0 bases short and J 1 base short, with 12 bases between. For the CDR3, the DNA is TGTGCCAGCAGCTTAGCCGCCACGGGAATCCAAGAGACCCAGTACTTC. Encoded protein: CASSLAATGIQETQYF.